Listed below are T cell receptor beta chains from one sample, sequenced in a study of blood T cell repertoires in COVID-19. Assay used: immunoSEQ multiplex PCR; TCRdb lists only in-frame clones, some missing. The sample has 25,000 to 35,000 clones, around 90% seen once. The sequenced sample consisted of peripheral blood. All receptors derive from a man in his fifties or sixties with COVID-19, enrolled during active disease. The CDR3 runs from the conserved cysteine through the conserved F or W. Fields, in order: J gene, D gene, V gene, clone size, CDR3 DNA, CDR3 protein. D genes are given only for firm matches. Some rows mark clone size as missing; the rest say once, few, many or name a class of expanded clone.

TRBJ1-3 - TRBV30 - TGTGCCCACCTCGGAGCTGGAAACACCATATATTTT CAHLGAGNTIYF
TRBJ1-4 - TRBV15 - TGTGCCACCAGCAGGAGAGAAAAACTGTTTTTT CATSRREKLFF
TRBJ2-5 - TRBV4-1 - TGCGCCAGCAGCCAAGGTGTGAGCGCGGGGTCGTACCAAGAGACCCAGTACTTC CASSQGVSAGSYQETQYF
TRBJ2-1 - TRBV11-2 - TGTGCCAGCAGCTTATCTTTCGATGAGCAGTTCTTC CASSLSFDEQFF
TRBJ1-5 - TRBV7-8 - TGTGCCAGCAGCTTGGGACAAATTAGCAATCAGCCCCAGCATTTT CASSLGQISNQPQHF
TRBJ2-3 - TRBV28 - TGTGCCAGCAGTCCATTCAGATCAATCAGCACAGATACGCAGTATTTT CASSPFRSISTDTQYF
TRBJ2-7 TRBD2 TRBV5-6 - TGTGCCAGCAGCTTGGCTGGCGGGAGTTTCTCCTACGAGCAGTACTTC CASSLAGGSFSYEQYF
TRBJ1-6 TRBD1 TRBV6-1 once TGTGCCAGCAGTGAATTGGACAGGGGGCGGGGGTCACCCCTCCACTTT CASSELDRGRGSPLHF
TRBJ2-1 - TRBV15 - TGTGCCACCAGCAGAGTTATGGGGCTAGGGAATGAGCAGTTCTTC CATSRVMGLGNEQFF
TRBJ2-2 - TRBV3-1/TRBV3-2 - TGTGCCAGCAGCGCTCAGATGAACACCGGGGAGCTGTTTTTT CASSAQMNTGELFF
TRBJ2-3 TRBD2 TRBV5-1 once TGCGCCAGCAGCCCGCCGCTAGCGGGAGGGTTCACAGATACGCAGTATTTT CASSPPLAGGFTDTQYF
TRBJ1-2 TRBD1 TRBV28 few TGTGCCAGCAGTTTTAGAAGGTGGGGACAGCGAGGCTACACCTTC CASSFRRWGQRGYTF
TRBJ2-3 TRBD2 TRBV3-1/TRBV3-2 - TGTGCCAGCACAGCGGGAGGGTACACAGATACGCAGTATTTT CASTAGGYTDTQYF
TRBJ2-2 TRBD1 TRBV29-1 - TGCAGCGCCATAAATACAGGGGCCGGGGAGCTGTTTTTT CSAINTGAGELFF
TRBJ1-5 - TRBV3-1/TRBV3-2 - TGTGCCAGCAGCCACTCTCTACCGGGACAGCCCCAGCATTTT CASSHSLPGQPQHF
TRBJ2-1 TRBD2 TRBV19 - TGTGCCACCTCCCGGGGGGACGAGGACAATGAGCAGTTCTTC CATSRGDEDNEQFF
TRBJ1-6 - TRBV7-9 - TGTGCCAGCAGCTCACATGGACAGCCCCGAAGGACCTTGTGG CASSSHGQPRRTLW
TRBJ1-1 - TRBV5-5 - TGTGCCAGCAGCTTGTATTTCGGACAAATGAACACTGAAGCTTTCTTT CASSLYFGQMNTEAFF
TRBJ2-1 TRBD2 TRBV9 - TGTGCCAGCAGCGCGGTTGGGGGGACTAGCGGGAGGGCCGGGTGGAATGAGCAGTTCTTC CASSAVGGTSGRAGWNEQFF
TRBJ1-2 - TRBV28 - TGTGCCAGCACCCAAATGGGTGGACAGATTTCTAACTATGGCTACACCTTC CASTQMGGQISNYGYTF
TRBJ1-6 - TRBV5-4 few TGTGCCAGCAGCACAGCTAACTCCTATAATTCACCCCTCCACTTT CASSTANSYNSPLHF
TRBJ2-3 TRBD2 TRBV18 once TGTGCCAGCTCACCACGGGGCGGGAGCCGGGCAGATACGCAGTATTTT CASSPRGGSRADTQYF
TRBJ2-3 TRBD2 TRBV5-4 - TGTGCCAGCAGCTTGCCCCTAGCGGGAACAGATACGCAGTATTTT CASSLPLAGTDTQYF
TRBJ2-2 - TRBV27 - TGTGCCAGCAGGGCGGCATCGGGGGAGCTGTTTTTT CASRAASGELFF
TRBJ1-2 - TRBV6-5 - TGTGCCAGCAGGGGGCCCCAGGGGACGATGGGCTACACCTTC CASRGPQGTMGYTF
TRBJ2-2 - TRBV5-1 - TGCGCCAGCAGCTCCTCTAACACCGGGGAGCTGTTTTTT CASSSSNTGELFF
TRBJ1-1 - TRBV7-9 few TGTGCCAGCAGATTGGACAGCCACACTGAAGCTTTCTTT CASRLDSHTEAFF
TRBJ1-1 - TRBV6-5 - TGTGCCAGCAGGGAGACAGCGATGAACACTGAAGCTTTCTTT CASRETAMNTEAFF
TRBJ1-5 TRBD1 TRBV5-1 - TGCGCCAGCAGCGGGGCCCCCGACAGGGATGGGTCCTATAGCAATCAGCCCCAGCATTTT CASSGAPDRDGSYSNQPQHF
TRBJ1-1 TRBD1 TRBV28 - TGTGCCAGCAGTACTTACAGGGGGTTGAACACTGAAGCTTTCTTT CASSTYRGLNTEAFF
TRBJ1-1 - TRBV11-3 - TGTGCCAGCAGTAGGGACACAAACACTGAAGCTTTCTTT CASSRDTNTEAFF
TRBJ1-1 TRBD1 TRBV5-4 - TGTGCCAGCAGCGTTCAGGGGGTCGGCACTGAAGCTTTCTTT CASSVQGVGTEAFF
TRBJ1-1 - TRBV25-1 - TGTGCCAGCAGTGACAGGGGAATTATCGCTGAAGCTTTCTTT CASSDRGIIAEAFF
TRBJ2-4 TRBD2 TRBV7-2 - TGTGCCAGCAGGCGCACGGGGCTAGCGGGGGCCCCGAGGCTGTACTTC CASRRTGLAGAPRLYF
TRBJ1-1 - TRBV20-1 once TGCAGTGCGGGTCGGGACACTGAAGCTTTCTTT CSAGRDTEAFF
TRBJ1-5 - TRBV27 - TGTGCCAGCAGTAAAAATCGGGACACTCCGCCCCAGCATTTT CASSKNRDTPPQHF
TRBJ1-2 TRBD1 TRBV6-5 - TGTGCCACCACAGGGGGCTCTCACTATGGCTACACCTTC CATTGGSHYGYTF
TRBJ2-7 TRBD1 TRBV6-5 - TGTGCCAGCAGTAGTTCGGGACAGACGTACGAGCAGTACTTC CASSSSGQTYEQYF
TRBJ2-1 TRBD2 TRBV5-1 - TGCGCCAGCAGCCCGGCGGGGGAACCCTACAATGAGCAGTTCTTC CASSPAGEPYNEQFF
TRBJ2-1 TRBD1 TRBV19 - TGTGCCAGCCGGGACAGGGCAGATTCTTACAATGAGCAGTTCTTC CASRDRADSYNEQFF
TRBJ1-6 - TRBV2 few TGTGCCAGCAGTGATCACAGTCCCCGTTCACCCCTCCACTTT CASSDHSPRSPLHF
TRBJ2-7 TRBD1 TRBV7-9 - TGTGCCAGCAGCCCGGGACAGGGCTACGAGCAGTACTTC CASSPGQGYEQYF
TRBJ2-1 TRBD2 TRBV6-5 - TGTGCCAGCAGACCGGGACTAGCTGGCAATGAGCAGTTCTTC CASRPGLAGNEQFF
TRBJ1-2 - TRBV5-1 - TGCGCCAGCAGGCCAACACGGGGGGATGGCTACACCTTC CASRPTRGDGYTF
TRBJ1-3 - TRBV7-7 - TGTGCTAGCAGCCAGGGGCAGGGCAGTGGAAACACCATATATTTT CASSQGQGSGNTIYF
TRBJ2-7 TRBD1 TRBV6-5 - TGTGCCAGCAGTTACTCGTCAGGGGGAGATTCCTACGAGCAGTACTTC CASSYSSGGDSYEQYF
TRBJ1-1 - TRBV12-3/TRBV12-4 - TGTGCCAGCAGACCAAATACTCCACGGGAAGCTTTCTTT CASRPNTPREAFF
TRBJ1-6 TRBD1 TRBV30 - TGTGCCTGGAGCCTAGACAGGGACGTCTCACCCCTCCACTTT CAWSLDRDVSPLHF
TRBJ2-3 - TRBV3-1/TRBV3-2 once TGTGCCAGCAGCCAGAGGGATGGGGAAGATACGCAGTATTTT CASSQRDGEDTQYF
TRBJ1-1 - TRBV6-2/TRBV6-3 - TGTGCCAGCAGTTACTCGAGGGCAAACACTGAAGCTTTCTTT CASSYSRANTEAFF
TRBJ1-4 - TRBV2 - TGTGCCAGCAGAACGGACAGACTTGCAACTAATGAAAAACTGTTTTTT CASRTDRLATNEKLFF
TRBJ1-2 - TRBV15 - TGTGCCACCAGCAGAGGAGTTCCGCTCGACTATGGCTACACCTTC CATSRGVPLDYGYTF
TRBJ2-1 - TRBV2 - TGTGCCAGCAGTGAGGGGGGAAGGGGGCAGTTCTTC CASSEGGRGQFF